Below are 19 T cell receptor beta chains sequenced from a single sample in a study of stem cell transplantation in POMP-related autoinflammatory disease. Data came from immunoSEQ multiplex PCR; TCRdb stores just in-frame clones and leaves some out. The sample has tens of thousands of clones; roughly 93% are singletons. The source material was CD4+ T cells from PBMCs, sampled after stem cell transplantation. Receptors were obtained from a human patient with POMP-related autoinflammation and immune dysregulation (PRAID). Some T cells may have come from the graft donor.

The V and J genes are TRBV21-1 and TRBJ2-3; the tabulated D call, TRBD1, remains unverified against the DNA. TRBV21-1 is recorded as a pseudogene. There are 13 residues in the CDR3. CDR3 sequence: CATDREETDTQYF. The CDR3 region has the DNA TGTGCCACGGACAGGGAGGAGACAGATACGCAGTATTTT.

The chain recombines TRBV5-1 with TRBJ1-3, with D perhaps TRBD1 (5 bases). This CDR3 region has 15 residues. In germline, CDR1 is SGHRS, CDR2 YFSETQ. The V end lost 0 bases, the J end lost 0 bases, and 7 bases lay between the germline ends. The CDR3 DNA reads TGCGCCAGCAGCTTGGGGGGCGGCTCTGGAAACACCATATATTTT. It encodes CASSLGGGSGNTIYF. Based on the CDR3 plus reference TRBV5-1 and TRBJ1-3, the full variable domain is KAGVTQTPRYLIKTRGQQVTLSCSPISGHRSVSWYQQTPGQGLQFLFEYFSETQRNKGNFPGRFSGRQFSNSRSEMNVSTLELGDSALYLCASSLGGGSGNTIYFGEGSWLTVV.

The chain couples TRBV11-3 to TRBJ2-5; the D gene is possibly TRBD1 (6 bases). This CDR3 spans 13 amino acids. The V and J ends lost 6 bases and 1 base respectively, with 9 bases between them. Germline values: CDR1 SGHNT, CDR2 YENEEA. CDR3 DNA sequence: TGTGCCAGCAGTCGGGACACCCAAGAGACCCAGTACTTC. Protein product: CASSRDTQETQYF. The whole variable domain, filled in from reference TRBV11-3 and TRBJ2-5, reads EAGVVQSPRYKIIEKKQPVAFWCNPISGHNTLYWYLQNLGQGPELLIRYENEEAVDDSQLPKDRFSAERLKGVDSTLKIQPAELGDSAVYLCASSRDTQETQYFGPGTRLLVL.

This chain links TRBV28 with TRBJ1-5; D unclear. The V and J ends lost 5 bases and 4 bases respectively, with 24 bases between them. Germline CDR1 is MDHEN and CDR2 is SYDVKM. The CDR3 runs to 18 residues. CDR3 protein: CASSPPAGKTGFNQPQHF. The DNA of the CDR3 is TGTGCCAGCAGTCCGCCTGCCGGGAAAACGGGATTTAATCAGCCCCAGCATTTT. The full variable domain, in which reference TRBV28 and TRBJ1-5 provide the parts outside the CDR3, is DVKVTQSSRYLVKRTGEKVFLECVQDMDHENMFWYRQDPGLGLRLIYFSYDVKMKEKGDIPEGYSVSREKKERFSLILESASTNQTSMYLCASSPPAGKTGFNQPQHFGDGTRLSIL.

The rearrangement links TRBV6-5 to TRBJ1-5; D is perhaps TRBD1 (5 bases). V dropped 6 bases and J dropped 5 bases, with 11 bases sitting between them. Germline CDR1 is MNHEY and CDR2 is SVGAGI. This CDR3 comprises 13 residues. The CDR3 region has the DNA TGTGCCAGCAGAAAGGCGGGGGATCAGCCCCAGCATTTT. Residues: CASRKAGDQPQHF.

The rearrangement uses TRBV19 and TRBJ2-1; 8 bases fit TRBD2. Germline V lookup: CDR1 LNHDA, CDR2 SQIVND (reference sequence). This CDR3 has 16 residues. V trimming: 3 bases; J trimming: 0 bases; junction bases outside the gene matches: 4. The CDR3: CASSIGREVSYNEQFF. The CDR3 nucleotides read TGTGCCAGTAGTATCGGGCGGGAGGTCTCCTACAATGAGCAGTTCTTC.

The chain links TRBV3-1 (or the pseudogene TRBV3-2) to TRBJ1-2; a weak D match, TRBD1 (5 bases). CDR1 is LGHDT and CDR2 is YNNKEL in the germline V gene (reference sequence). V lost 9 bases to trimming and J lost 6 bases, with 14 bases between them. The CDR3 extends over 12 amino acids. CDR3 residues: CARTFRGDGYTF. The CDR3 nucleotides read TGTGCCAGAACCTTCCGAGGGGATGGCTACACCTTC.

The chain uses TRBV5-4 and TRBJ2-5, with TRBD2 matching 15 bases. The CDR3 is 17 amino acids. Trimming took 4 bases from V and 5 from J; bases not matched to a gene: 9. Germline values: CDR1 SGHNT, CDR2 YYREEE (reference sequence). The CDR3 spells CASSPFGLAGGLETQYF. Here the CDR3 DNA reads TGTGCCAGCAGCCCCTTCGGACTAGCGGGGGGGTTGGAGACCCAGTACTTC.

The V and J genes are TRBV5-1 and TRBJ2-5, with 13 bases aligning to TRBD2. Germline CDR1 SGHRS, CDR2 YFSETQ. With V trimmed by 5 bases and J by 4 bases, 5 bases remained unmatched. CDR3 length equals 15 residues. The CDR3 here is CASSPRTSGGETQYF. DNA for the CDR3: TGCGCCAGCAGTCCGAGGACTAGCGGGGGAGAGACCCAGTACTTC.

The V call is TRBV5-1, the J call TRBJ2-5; 9 bases line up with TRBD1. This CDR3 is 16 amino acids long. J gave up 4 bases and V 1 base, and 8 bases lay outside the gene matches. The germline CDR1 and CDR2 sequences are SGHRS and YFSETQ. CDR3 bases: TGCGCCAGCAGCTTGACCGCCGGGACAGGGAGAGAGACCCAGTACTTC. This gives the protein CASSLTAGTGRETQYF. The full variable domain, completed using reference TRBV5-1 and TRBJ2-5, is KAGVTQTPRYLIKTRGQQVTLSCSPISGHRSVSWYQQTPGQGLQFLFEYFSETQRNKGNFPGRFSGRQFSNSRSEMNVSTLELGDSALYLCASSLTAGTGRETQYFGPGTRLLVL.

V is TRBV5-5 and J is TRBJ2-7, with D unclear. Germline V gene lookup returns CDR1 SGHKS and CDR2 YYEKEE (reference sequence). V lost 3 bases, J lost 0 bases, and 7 bases lay in between. There are 13 residues in the CDR3. The CDR3 DNA follows: TGTGCCAGCAGCTGGGTAGACTCCTACGAGCAGTACGTC. As protein: CASSWVDSYEQYV.

The chain couples TRBV6-5 to TRBJ2-3, with D tentatively TRBD1 (6 bases). This CDR3 is built from 13 residues. V was shortened by 5 bases and J by 4 bases, with 10 bases between the two germline ends. CDR1 and CDR2 from the germline V gene are MNHEY and SVGAGI. For the CDR3, the DNA is TGTGCCAGCAGTAGGGACAATTCAGATACGCAGTATTTT. Residues: CASSRDNSDTQYF.

The V gene is TRBV6-4, the J gene TRBJ2-1; 13 positions agree with TRBD2. This CDR3 comprises 17 residues. J gave up 4 bases and V 4 bases, and 7 bases lay outside the gene matches. In germline, CDR1 is MRHNA, CDR2 SNTAGT. CDR3 nucleotide sequence: TGTGCCAGCAGTGCGACTAGCGGGGGGACGGATTACAATGAGCAGTTCTTC. It is translated as CASSATSGGTDYNEQFF.

The chain employs TRBV5-5 and TRBJ2-3, with D unclear. The V gene lost 2 bases and the J gene lost 2 bases, with 0 bases spanning the gap. The V gene's germline CDR1 is SGHKS and CDR2 YYEKEE (reference sequence). This CDR3 is built from 11 residues. CDR3 amino acids: CASSFTDTQYF. CDR3 nucleotides: TGTGCCAGCAGCTTCACAGATACGCAGTATTTT.

In its sample, this clone was seen once. V gene TRBV2 combines with J gene TRBJ2-3; weak D call: TRBD1 (6 bases). The CDR3 contains 14 residues. Trimming removed 7 bases at V and 1 base at J, with 12 bases between. CDR1 and CDR2 (germline): SNHLY, FYNNEI. The CDR3 loop is CASMLGGGTDTQYF. The CDR3 nucleotides are TGTGCCAGCATGCTAGGGGGAGGCACAGATACGCAGTATTTT.

The V and J genes are TRBV5-1 and TRBJ1-2, with TRBD1 as a possible D gene (5 bases). Germline lookup yields CDR1 SGHRS and CDR2 YFSETQ. The CDR3 is 14 residues long. The V gene lost 2 bases and the J gene lost 6 bases, with 14 bases spanning the gap. CDR3 loop: CASSFLPGTDGYTF. CDR3 coding DNA: TGCGCCAGCAGCTTTCTCCCAGGGACGGATGGCTACACCTTC.

Of note for this clone: A junction end diverges from the germline sequence, so it may reflect a read error. Here the CDR3 reads CASCQGAQSPLHF. The CDR3 DNA reads TGTGCCAGCTGCCAGGGGGCTCAATCACCCCTCCACTTT. The V call is TRBV3-1 (or the pseudogene TRBV3-2), the J call TRBJ1-6; 8 bases agree with TRBD1. Germline-derived CDR1 and CDR2 are LGHDT and YNNKEL (reference sequence). The CDR3 loop spans 13 amino acids.

The rearrangement links TRBV7-7 to TRBJ2-5, with 8 bases matching TRBD2. CDR3 length: 17 amino acids. CDR1 and CDR2 (germline): SSHAT, FNYEAQ (reference sequence). J was trimmed by 3 bases and V by 0 bases; bases with no gene match: 9. In DNA, the CDR3 is TGTGCCAGCAGCTTAGCGGTCGGGAGGGCGGCGGAAGAGACCCAGTACTTC. Amino acid sequence: CASSLAVGRAAEETQYF.

The chain employs TRBV4-2 and TRBJ2-1; the D is unclear. The CDR3 has 14 residues. Trimming removed 4 bases at V and 10 bases at J, with 17 bases between. The germline V gene has CDR1 LGHNA and CDR2 YNFKEQ. Here the CDR3 DNA reads TGTGCCAGCAGCCTAGCAAAGGCGGCTCCAGAGCAGTTCTTC. It codes for CASSLAKAAPEQFF.